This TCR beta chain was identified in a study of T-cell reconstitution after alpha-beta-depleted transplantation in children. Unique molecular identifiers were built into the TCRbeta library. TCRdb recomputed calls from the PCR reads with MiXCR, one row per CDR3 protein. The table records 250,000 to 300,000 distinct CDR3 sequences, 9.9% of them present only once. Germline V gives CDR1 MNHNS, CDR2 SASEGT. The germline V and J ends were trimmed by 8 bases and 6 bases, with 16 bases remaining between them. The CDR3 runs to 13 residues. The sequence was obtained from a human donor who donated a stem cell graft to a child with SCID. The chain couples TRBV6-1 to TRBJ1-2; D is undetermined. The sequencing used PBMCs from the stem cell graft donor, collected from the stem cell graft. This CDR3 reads CASRQWVVDGYTF. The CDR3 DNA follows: TGTGCCAGCCGTCAATGGGTGGTCGATGGCTACACCTTC.